This is a list of T cell receptor beta chains from one sample in a study of cytomegalovirus exposure and HLA in healthy donors. The repertoire was sequenced with immunoSEQ multiplex PCR; TCRdb's copy has only in-frame clones and lacks some. The sample carries a few hundred thousand clones, approximately 90% recorded once. The material sequenced was PBMCs. These receptor sequences come from a woman between 18 and 29 years old in good health and CMV-seronegative. Both conserved end residues are part of each CDR3. Each record gives: D gene, clone size, V gene, J gene, CDR3 DNA, CDR3 protein. A D gene is named only where the DNA matches it firmly. The size of a clone is reported for some rows only, either as once, few or many, or as a class for expanded clones.

d_call: .; clone_size: .; v_call: TRBV18; j_call: TRBJ2-7; cdr3_nt: TGTGCCAGCTCCCGTGGCGAAGGAGGACTCATACCCTACGAGCAGTACTTC; cdr3_aa: CASSRGEGGLIPYEQYF
d_call: .; clone_size: .; v_call: TRBV11-2; j_call: TRBJ1-1; cdr3_nt: TGTGCCAGCGGCCAGGACAGACCAATGAACACTGAAGCTTTCTTT; cdr3_aa: CASGQDRPMNTEAFF
d_call: .; clone_size: .; v_call: TRBV5-1; j_call: TRBJ2-3; cdr3_nt: TGCGCCAGCAGCTTGGCGGGGGGCAGAACAGATACGCAGTATTTT; cdr3_aa: CASSLAGGRTDTQYF
d_call: .; clone_size: .; v_call: TRBV13; j_call: TRBJ2-7; cdr3_nt: TGTGCCAGCAGCTCATCCTACGGGACTCCCGACTACGAGCAGTACTTC; cdr3_aa: CASSSSYGTPDYEQYF
d_call: .; clone_size: .; v_call: TRBV15; j_call: TRBJ2-5; cdr3_nt: TGTGCCACCAGCAGCGCTACAGAGACCCAGTACTTC; cdr3_aa: CATSSATETQYF
d_call: TRBD1; clone_size: .; v_call: TRBV18; j_call: TRBJ1-1; cdr3_nt: TGTGCCAGCTCACCGCAGGGGGAGAACACTGAAGCTTTCTTT; cdr3_aa: CASSPQGENTEAFF
d_call: .; clone_size: .; v_call: TRBV6-5; j_call: TRBJ1-3; cdr3_nt: TGTGCCAGCAGTTACTCATGGGAGGGGGCTGGAAACACCATATATTTT; cdr3_aa: CASSYSWEGAGNTIYF
d_call: .; clone_size: .; v_call: TRBV27; j_call: TRBJ1-1; cdr3_nt: TGTGCCAGCTCCTTGACGCAGGGGACGGGCACTGAAGCTTTCTTT; cdr3_aa: CASSLTQGTGTEAFF
d_call: .; clone_size: few; v_call: TRBV9; j_call: TRBJ1-2; cdr3_nt: TGTGCCAGCAGCGGCGGACAGAACTATGGCTACACCTTC; cdr3_aa: CASSGGQNYGYTF
d_call: TRBD1; clone_size: .; v_call: TRBV18; j_call: TRBJ2-3; cdr3_nt: TGTGCCAGCGGACAGGGCACAGATACGCAGTATTTT; cdr3_aa: CASGQGTDTQYF
d_call: .; clone_size: .; v_call: TRBV6-5; j_call: TRBJ2-2; cdr3_nt: TGTGCCAGCAGTCCGTTTACCGGGGAGCTGTTTTTT; cdr3_aa: CASSPFTGELFF
d_call: TRBD1; clone_size: few; v_call: TRBV7-9; j_call: TRBJ1-1; cdr3_nt: TGTGCCAGCAGCCCAGACAGGGCGAACACTGAAGCTTTCTTT; cdr3_aa: CASSPDRANTEAFF
d_call: TRBD2; clone_size: .; v_call: TRBV7-3; j_call: TRBJ2-7; cdr3_nt: TGTGCCAGCAGCTCAGGACTAGCGGCCGAGCAGTACTTC; cdr3_aa: CASSSGLAAEQYF
d_call: TRBD2; clone_size: .; v_call: TRBV5-1; j_call: TRBJ2-5; cdr3_nt: TGCGCCAGCAGCTTGCAACCTAGCGGAGGGGAGGAGACCCAGTACTTC; cdr3_aa: CASSLQPSGGEETQYF
d_call: TRBD2; clone_size: .; v_call: TRBV29-1; j_call: TRBJ2-3; cdr3_nt: TGCAGCGTTGAACTAGCGGGAGGTAGCACAGATACGCAGTATTTT; cdr3_aa: CSVELAGGSTDTQYF
d_call: .; clone_size: .; v_call: TRBV5-1; j_call: TRBJ2-7; cdr3_nt: TGCGCCAGCAGCTTGGGGCTAGAATCGGCCGAGCAGTACTTC; cdr3_aa: CASSLGLESAEQYF
d_call: .; clone_size: .; v_call: TRBV15; j_call: TRBJ2-7; cdr3_nt: TGTGCCACCAGCAGAGATCCCAGCGTGTACTACGAGCAGTACTTC; cdr3_aa: CATSRDPSVYYEQYF
d_call: TRBD1; clone_size: .; v_call: TRBV29-1; j_call: TRBJ1-2; cdr3_nt: TGCAGCGTTGAATATTGGGACAGGGACTACTATGGCTACACCTTC; cdr3_aa: CSVEYWDRDYYGYTF
d_call: .; clone_size: .; v_call: TRBV4-3; j_call: TRBJ2-7; cdr3_nt: TGCGCCAGCAGCCAGGGAGCCGGGACTCATAGCTCCTACGAGCAGTACTTC; cdr3_aa: CASSQGAGTHSSYEQYF
d_call: .; clone_size: .; v_call: TRBV19; j_call: TRBJ2-1; cdr3_nt: TGTGCCAGTAGTATTATGGGACACCCCAACAATGAGCAGTTCTTC; cdr3_aa: CASSIMGHPNNEQFF
d_call: TRBD1; clone_size: .; v_call: TRBV2; j_call: TRBJ2-7; cdr3_nt: TGTGCCAGCAGCGCGCCCGGGACAGGATCCTACGAGCAGTACTTC; cdr3_aa: CASSAPGTGSYEQYF
d_call: .; clone_size: .; v_call: TRBV29-1; j_call: TRBJ2-2; cdr3_nt: TGCAGCGTTGAAGATCTCGCAGAGAACACCGGGGAGCTGTTTTTT; cdr3_aa: CSVEDLAENTGELFF
d_call: TRBD1; clone_size: few; v_call: TRBV28; j_call: TRBJ1-5; cdr3_nt: TGTGCCAGCAGTACAGGGGACGGCCGCAATCAGCCCCAGCATTTT; cdr3_aa: CASSTGDGRNQPQHF
d_call: .; clone_size: .; v_call: TRBV7-3; j_call: TRBJ2-3; cdr3_nt: TGTGCCAGCAGCTTAATGCGGAGCACAGATACGCAGTATTTT; cdr3_aa: CASSLMRSTDTQYF
d_call: .; clone_size: few; v_call: TRBV29-1; j_call: TRBJ1-2; cdr3_nt: TGCAGCGTGCTCAGGACAGACTATGGCTACACCTTC; cdr3_aa: CSVLRTDYGYTF
d_call: TRBD2; clone_size: .; v_call: TRBV6-5; j_call: TRBJ2-7; cdr3_nt: TGTGCCAGCCGGGGGACTAGCGGGGGCGAGCAGTACTTC; cdr3_aa: CASRGTSGGEQYF
d_call: TRBD1; clone_size: .; v_call: TRBV6-1; j_call: TRBJ1-2; cdr3_nt: TGTGCCAGCAGTGAAGGGACAGGCTATGGCTACACCTTC; cdr3_aa: CASSEGTGYGYTF
d_call: TRBD2; clone_size: .; v_call: TRBV19; j_call: TRBJ2-3; cdr3_nt: TGTGCCAGTAACCCTAGCGGGAGAATGCCAGATACGCAGTATTTT; cdr3_aa: CASNPSGRMPDTQYF
d_call: .; clone_size: .; v_call: TRBV27; j_call: TRBJ2-7; cdr3_nt: TGTGCCACTCAGGGACCCCAGGGGGAGCAGTACTTC; cdr3_aa: CATQGPQGEQYF
d_call: .; clone_size: .; v_call: TRBV5-1; j_call: TRBJ2-5; cdr3_nt: TGCGCCAGCAGCTTGGCCATACCGGGAGAGACCCAGTACTTC; cdr3_aa: CASSLAIPGETQYF
d_call: TRBD1; clone_size: .; v_call: TRBV5-1; j_call: TRBJ1-1; cdr3_nt: TGCGCCAGCAGCTGGGGACAGTTCAACACTGAAGCTTTCTTT; cdr3_aa: CASSWGQFNTEAFF
d_call: TRBD1; clone_size: .; v_call: TRBV6-5; j_call: TRBJ1-2; cdr3_nt: TGTGCCAGCAGTTACGCGAGACAGGGGGCGCAGGGCTACACCTTC; cdr3_aa: CASSYARQGAQGYTF
d_call: .; clone_size: .; v_call: TRBV27; j_call: TRBJ2-7; cdr3_nt: TGTGCCAGCAGTCCGCACACCGACGAGCAGTACTTC; cdr3_aa: CASSPHTDEQYF
d_call: TRBD1; clone_size: .; v_call: TRBV2; j_call: TRBJ1-5; cdr3_nt: TGTGCCAGCAGCCAAGACAGGGATCAGCCCCAGCATTTT; cdr3_aa: CASSQDRDQPQHF
d_call: TRBD1; clone_size: .; v_call: TRBV7-8; j_call: TRBJ1-4; cdr3_nt: TGTGCCAGCAGCTTAAGACAGGGCCCAACTAATGAAAAACTGTTTTTT; cdr3_aa: CASSLRQGPTNEKLFF
d_call: .; clone_size: .; v_call: TRBV18; j_call: TRBJ1-5; cdr3_nt: TGTGCCAGCTCACCTCAGGACACCCAGGGAAGTCAGCCCCAGCATTTT; cdr3_aa: CASSPQDTQGSQPQHF
d_call: TRBD1; clone_size: .; v_call: TRBV29-1; j_call: TRBJ1-1; cdr3_nt: TGCAGCGTTGGCCGGACAGGGGGCCGTCCTGAAGCTTTCTTT; cdr3_aa: CSVGRTGGRPEAFF
d_call: .; clone_size: .; v_call: TRBV6-5; j_call: TRBJ1-2; cdr3_nt: TGTGCCAGCAGTTACTCGAATGTTCGGGGTGCTGGCTACACCTTC; cdr3_aa: CASSYSNVRGAGYTF
d_call: TRBD1; clone_size: .; v_call: TRBV5-1; j_call: TRBJ1-2; cdr3_nt: TGCGCCAGCAGCTTGGACGGGACAGGGGCCTATGGCTACACCTTC; cdr3_aa: CASSLDGTGAYGYTF
d_call: .; clone_size: once; v_call: TRBV28; j_call: TRBJ1-2; cdr3_nt: TGTGCCAGCAGACCTCCCGGGGTCTATGGCTACACCTTC; cdr3_aa: CASRPPGVYGYTF
d_call: .; clone_size: .; v_call: TRBV6-6; j_call: TRBJ2-7; cdr3_nt: TGTGCCAGCAGTTACTCGTCACTTACAGGGAATTACGAGCAGTACTTC; cdr3_aa: CASSYSSLTGNYEQYF
d_call: .; clone_size: .; v_call: TRBV5-1; j_call: TRBJ2-7; cdr3_nt: TGCGCCAGCGGGCGGAGGGGGCGCCAGTCGAGCGAGCAGTACTTC; cdr3_aa: CASGRRGRQSSEQYF
d_call: TRBD1; clone_size: .; v_call: TRBV7-9; j_call: TRBJ2-7; cdr3_nt: TGTGCGTGCGGGACAGGGGGCCGCTACGAGCAGTACTTC; cdr3_aa: CACGTGGRYEQYF
d_call: .; clone_size: .; v_call: TRBV5-8; j_call: TRBJ2-7; cdr3_nt: TGTGCCAGCAGACGCGGGGACCCCCCCTTGCAGTACTTC; cdr3_aa: CASRRGDPPLQYF
d_call: TRBD1; clone_size: once; v_call: TRBV5-1; j_call: TRBJ1-2; cdr3_nt: TGCGCCAGCAGCAGGACAGGGGGCGCCGGCTATGGCTACACCTTC; cdr3_aa: CASSRTGGAGYGYTF
d_call: .; clone_size: once; v_call: TRBV28; j_call: TRBJ1-5; cdr3_nt: TGTGCCAGCGATGGGGCTTACAATCAGCCCCAGCATTTT; cdr3_aa: CASDGAYNQPQHF